The following is a T cell receptor beta chain sequence with its context. The antigen is undetermined. This sample stems from a study of identical twins. Broader study findings: High-abundance cord blood beta clonotypes had fewer insertions; memory repertoires showed none. Within beta out-of-frame sequences, the excess sharing observed between twins was weaker. The authors drew conclusions from cross-sectional statistical analysis rather than following the same donors.

Trimming took off 5 bases at V and 1 base at J, with 13 bases between the two ends. The germline CDR1 and CDR2 sequences are SGHDT and YYEEEE. CDR3 size: 15 residues. TCRdb redid the calling of the 5' RACE reads with MiXCR, one entry per CDR3 protein. The sample lists around 280,000 distinct CDR3 sequences, approximately 8.5% occurring once. These data also formed part of another study, on yellow fever vaccine responses in identical twins.

The chain joins TRBV5-6 to TRBJ2-1; no clear D. Sequences were obtained from memory (CD45RO+) T cells sorted from blood. This sequence was found in a woman aged 18-29 years in good health. CDR3: CASSDGFDSYNEQFF. For the CDR3, the DNA is TGTGCCAGCAGTGATGGGTTTGATTCCTACAATGAGCAGTTCTTC.